This is a list of T cell receptor beta chains from one sample in a study of blood T cell repertoires in COVID-19. Here immunoSEQ multiplex PCR was the method, and the copy in TCRdb shows in-frame clones only, minus some. The table lists just under 90,000 clones, around 89% of them singletons. Sample: peripheral blood. These receptors all stem from a man aged 55 to 69 with acute or convalescent COVID-19. CDR3s include the opening cysteine and the closing phenylalanine or tryptophan. The order of the fields is V gene, D gene, CDR3 length, clone size, J gene, CDR3 DNA, CDR3 protein. D genes are given only for firm matches. Size values are once, few and many counts, or a class for expanded clones, and some rows have none.

TRBV21-1	NA	17	NA	TRBJ2-7	TGTGCCAGCAGCAAAGGAGGTAGGGGCCCATGCTCCTACGAGCAGTACTTC	CASSKGGRGPCSYEQYF
TRBV10-2	NA	14	NA	TRBJ1-5	TGCGCCACCAAGGGGGTCGGAGGCAATCAGCCCCAGCATTTT	CATKGVGGNQPQHF
TRBV6-1	NA	15	NA	TRBJ2-3	TGTGCCAGCAGTGAAGCGCCGGGAAGCACAGATACGCAGTATTTT	CASSEAPGSTDTQYF
TRBV7-2	NA	14	NA	TRBJ2-5	TGTGCCAGCAGCGAATCACAGGGCTGGGAGACCCAGTACTTC	CASSESQGWETQYF
TRBV5-1	TRBD2	12	once	TRBJ2-1	TGCGCCAGCAGCCCGGGGGGTAATGAGCAGTTCTTC	CASSPGGNEQFF
TRBV27	NA	13	NA	TRBJ1-1	TGTGCCAGCAGTTTCGGGACATCTGCTGAAGCTTTCTTT	CASSFGTSAEAFF
TRBV24-1	TRBD1	16	NA	TRBJ2-3	TGTGCCACCAGTGAAACCGGGACAGGGGGCACAGATACGCAGTATTTT	CATSETGTGGTDTQYF
TRBV14	TRBD1	16	NA	TRBJ1-1	TGTGCCAGCAGCCACCGGACAGGAGCCCAGAACACTGAAGCTTTCTTT	CASSHRTGAQNTEAFF
TRBV5-1	TRBD2	14	NA	TRBJ2-3	TGCGCCAGCAGCCCGACTAGCGTGTCAGATACGCAGTATTTT	CASSPTSVSDTQYF
TRBV12-5	NA	15	NA	TRBJ2-3	TGTGCTAGTGATTATGAGGGACTTAGCACAGATACGCAGTATTTT	CASDYEGLSTDTQYF
TRBV5-1	NA	16	NA	TRBJ2-3	TGCGCCAGCAGCTTTGGCTGGGCAGGGGTTCAAGATACGCAGTATTTT	CASSFGWAGVQDTQYF
TRBV5-1	TRBD1	14	NA	TRBJ1-1	TGCGCCAGCAGCCACGGACAGGCGAACACTGAAGCTTTCTTT	CASSHGQANTEAFF
TRBV3-1/TRBV3-2	NA	14	once	TRBJ2-5	TGTGCCAGCAGCCATAGGGACACGGCTCCGGCCCAGTACTTC	CASSHRDTAPAQYF
TRBV12-5	NA	15	once	TRBJ1-2	TGTGCTAGTGGCAATGCCAGGGGTCTTATGCGTGGCTACACCTTC	CASGNARGLMRGYTF
TRBV2	NA	13	NA	TRBJ1-1	TGTGCCAGCAGTGTGGAGCTGAACACTGAAGCTTTCTTT	CASSVELNTEAFF
TRBV5-8	NA	14	NA	TRBJ1-5	TGTGCCAGCAGCTACCGGGACTTAAGTCAGCCCCAGCATTTT	CASSYRDLSQPQHF
TRBV7-8	NA	12	NA	TRBJ1-2	TGTGCCAGCAGTGGACAGAGCTATGGCTACACCTTC	CASSGQSYGYTF
TRBV19	TRBD2	13	NA	TRBJ2-5	TGTGCCAGTAGACCTCTAGCGGAAGAGACCCAGTACTTC	CASRPLAEETQYF
TRBV5-1	TRBD1	15	NA	TRBJ2-1	TGCGCCAGCAGCCCTGGACAGGGACTTTACAATGAGCAGTTCTTC	CASSPGQGLYNEQFF
TRBV29-1	NA	13	NA	TRBJ2-7	TGCAGCGTAGGACCCGGGATGTCCTACGAGCAGTACTTC	CSVGPGMSYEQYF
TRBV29-1	NA	12	NA	TRBJ2-2	TGCAGCTTCCGGGACTACACCGGGGAGCTGTTTTTT	CSFRDYTGELFF
TRBV27	NA	16	NA	TRBJ2-5	TGTGCCAGCAGTCCTCGACGACCGACAAATCAAGAGACCCAGTACTTC	CASSPRRPTNQETQYF
TRBV6-5	TRBD1	15	NA	TRBJ2-2	TGTGCCAGCGTAGGGACAGGGGGACCCACCGGGGAGCTGTTTTTT	CASVGTGGPTGELFF
TRBV18	TRBD1	12	NA	TRBJ2-4	TGTGCCAGCGCCGACAGGGGCGACATTCAGTACTTC	CASADRGDIQYF
TRBV7-2	NA	15	NA	TRBJ2-7	TGTGCCAGCAGCTTATCCTCAGCAGGGTTAGGCGAGCAGTACTTC	CASSLSSAGLGEQYF
TRBV9	TRBD1	14	once	TRBJ1-4	TGTGCCAGCAGCGCGGGACAGGAGGTTGAAAAACTGTTTTTT	CASSAGQEVEKLFF
TRBV30	NA	11	NA	TRBJ1-1	TGTGCCTGGAGTGACAGGGCTGAAGCTTTCTTT	CAWSDRAEAFF
TRBV10-2	TRBD2	14	NA	TRBJ2-1	TGCGCCAGCAAACAAGCGGGGGGGCCAGGGGAGCAGTTCTTC	CASKQAGGPGEQFF
TRBV7-2	TRBD2	14	NA	TRBJ2-7	TGTGCCAGCAGCTTAAGCGGGAGGGCCCTCGAGCAGTACTTC	CASSLSGRALEQYF
TRBV11-1	NA	15	NA	TRBJ1-4	TGTGCCAGCAGCCAACGGACATCGTCAGGTGAAAAACTGTTTTTT	CASSQRTSSGEKLFF
TRBV14	TRBD2	15	NA	TRBJ2-7	TGTGCCAGCAGCCAAGAGATAGGGACTAACTACGAGCAGTACTTC	CASSQEIGTNYEQYF
TRBV6-4	TRBD2	14	NA	TRBJ2-1	TGTGCCAGCAGCTGGACTAGCGGGAAAGATGAGCAGTTCTTC	CASSWTSGKDEQFF
TRBV11-3	NA	14	NA	TRBJ2-2	TGTGCCAGCAGCTTAGATATGTCCACCGGGGAGCTGTTTTTT	CASSLDMSTGELFF
TRBV19	TRBD2	16	NA	TRBJ2-3	TGTGCCAGCAGACCAGGGACTAGCGGGACAACAGATACGCAGTATTTT	CASRPGTSGTTDTQYF
TRBV5-1	NA	13	NA	TRBJ2-1	TGCGCCAGCAGCTTGGATACGGACAATGAGCAGTTCTTC	CASSLDTDNEQFF
TRBV6-5	TRBD1	15	NA	TRBJ1-4	TGTGCCAGCAGTAGGGACAGGGTGGCTAATGAAAAACTGTTTTTT	CASSRDRVANEKLFF
TRBV5-6	NA	13	NA	TRBJ2-5	TGTGCCAGCGTTTCTACCAGAGGAGAGACCCAGTACTTC	CASVSTRGETQYF
TRBV27	NA	15	NA	TRBJ1-5	TGTGCCAGCAGTTTATTGGGGGGTGGTAATCAGCCCCAGCATTTT	CASSLLGGGNQPQHF
TRBV29-1	NA	13	NA	TRBJ1-1	TGCAGCGTTGTTGAACAGCCGAACACTGAAGCTTTCTTT	CSVVEQPNTEAFF